This TCR beta chain comes out of a study of vaccination and CD4 T cells after COVID-19. About the research overall: The post-COVID sampling time was a median around 91 days after diagnosis, ranging from 35 to 161. The study, taken as a whole, reports: Data came from relatively few convalescent patients and lacked early post-infection timepoints.

V lost 5 bases and J lost 6, with 16 bases in between. The germline V gene has CDR1 MNHNS and CDR2 SASEGT. This CDR3 has 14 residues. Concerning this clonotype: The target antigen is unknown.

Treatment reported: roughly 11-day PBMC culture with coronavirus spike peptide pools or control peptides (ViraFEST assay). The Oncomine TCR Beta short-read assay was applied to DNA of cultured CD4+ T cells. Using its own MiXCR run on the PCR reads, TCRdb lists one record per CDR3 protein. The sample carries 25,000 to 30,000 distinct CDR3 sequences, approximately 66% recorded once. The sequencing used CD4+ T cells from blood, cultured in vitro, collected after SARS-CoV-2 vaccination. The chain has TRBV6-1 and TRBJ1-1; D possibly corresponds to TRBD1 (5 bases). This clonotype was obtained from a human donor who received a COVID-19 vaccine. The CDR3 reads CASSPPRSGAEAFF. For the CDR3, the DNA is TGTGCCAGCAGTCCCCCCCGGTCGGGGGCTGAAGCTTTCTTT.